This T cell receptor beta chain was sequenced for a study of cytomegalovirus exposure and HLA in healthy donors. Study background: Clustering assigned 81% of the approximately 400 genotyped donors to the Caucasian-associated ancestry cluster. Study-wide points: In most subjects, TCR beta sequences reportedly gave accurate predictions of HLA-A and HLA-B alleles.

CDR3 length: 13 residues. Trimming removed 3 bases from V and 9 bases from J; junction bases left unmatched: 6. The germline gives CDR1 MDHEN, CDR2 SYDVKM. This PCR relied on a set of 60 Vbeta primers and 13 Jbeta primers. The data were produced by immunoSEQ multiplex PCR, yet TCRdb's version contains in-frame clones alone and is incomplete. The data contain tens of thousands of clones, around four fifths of them singletons. Donors counted as nominally healthy when sampled, yet unrecorded immune exposures were likely. As for this clone: Its antigen remains unknown.

This clonotype was obtained from a woman aged 35 to 49 in good health and CMV-seronegative. The specimen was PBMCs. The rearrangement links TRBV28 to TRBJ1-1; 8 bases are a match to TRBD1. CDR3 bases: TGTGCCAGCAGTTTTAGGCAGGGGGCGAAAGCTTTCTTT. Amino acid sequence: CASSFRQGAKAFF.